What follows are 25 T cell receptor beta chains derived from one specimen sequenced in a study of shared clonotypes between healthy human individuals. Naive CD8 cells comprised CD45RO-negative, CCR7-positively selected cells, excluding terminally differentiated effector memory CD45RA+ cells. The protocol was immunoSEQ multiplex PCR, while the TCRdb copy is restricted to in-frame clones and leaves out a portion. The data contain about 2 million clones, just under 95% of them seen just once; the ten biggest clones take up around 1.2%. Sequenced input: naive CD8+ T cells sorted from blood. The receptors were sampled from a man younger than 35 in good health.

V and J are TRBV2 and TRBJ2-2; 13 bases are a match to TRBD2. From germline, CDR1 is SNHLY and CDR2 FYNNEI. The junction had 2 bases not matched to a gene; V was cut back by 4 bases and J by 3 bases. The CDR3 totals 16 residues. CDR3 residues: CASSGTSGSYTGELFF. The CDR3, as DNA: TGTGCCAGCAGTGGGACTAGCGGGAGTTACACCGGGGAGCTGTTTTTT.

Concerning this clone itself: Other DNA sequences within the sample encode an identical CDR3. This chain links TRBV4-1 with TRBJ1-1; a weak D match, TRBD1 (6 bases). The germline CDR1 and CDR2 sequences are MGHRA and YSYEKL. V gave up 3 bases and J gave up 5 bases, with 10 bases separating them. CDR3 size: 13 residues. As DNA, the CDR3 is TGCGCCAGCAGCCAGATAGGGGGGACTGAAGCTTTCTTT. It yields the protein CASSQIGGTEAFF.

This chain uses TRBV11-3 with TRBJ2-7, with 7 bases fitting TRBD1. The CDR3 loop spans 16 amino acids. Germline CDR1 and CDR2: SGHNT and YENEEA. V lost 5 bases and J lost 3; bases outside the gene matches: 13. In DNA form, the CDR3 reads TGTGCCAGCAGCCAAAACAGGGGTCCCACTTTCTACGAGCAGTACTTC. Its translation: CASSQNRGPTFYEQYF.

The chain has TRBV5-1 and TRBJ1-3; TRBD1 is a possible D gene (5 bases). Trimming shortened V by 0 bases and J by 3 bases, and 13 bases separated the two germline ends. CDR3 length: 16 residues. Germline-derived CDR1 and CDR2 are SGHRS and YFSETQ. In DNA form, the CDR3 reads TGCGCCAGCAGCTTGGCCCCGGGGCTGGATGGAAACACCATATATTTT. Protein: CASSLAPGLDGNTIYF. Drawing the rest from reference TRBV5-1 and TRBJ1-3, the complete variable domain is KAGVTQTPRYLIKTRGQQVTLSCSPISGHRSVSWYQQTPGQGLQFLFEYFSETQRNKGNFPGRFSGRQFSNSRSEMNVSTLELGDSALYLCASSLAPGLDGNTIYFGEGSWLTVV.

The J gene is TRBJ2-1, the V gene TRBV28, with TRBD2 matching over 11 bases. Germline V gene sequence: CDR1 MDHEN, CDR2 SYDVKM. The CDR3 loop spans 15 amino acids. V lost 3 bases and J lost 6; bases outside the gene matches: 4. The CDR3 loop is CASSFVLAGANEQFF. The CDR3 coding sequence is TGTGCCAGCAGTTTCGTACTAGCGGGGGCCAATGAGCAGTTCTTC.

V usage is TRBV6-4 and J usage is TRBJ2-7; D is possibly TRBD2 (6 bases). Germline CDR1 is MRHNA and CDR2 is SNTAGT. This CDR3 comprises 15 residues. V lost 4 bases, J lost 0 bases, and 13 bases lay in between. The CDR3 here is CASSGDLASSYEQYF. The CDR3 region has the DNA TGTGCCAGCAGTGGGGACTTAGCGAGCTCCTACGAGCAGTACTTC.

The gene calls are TRBV25-1 and TRBJ2-7; perhaps D is TRBD1 or TRBD2 (5 bases each). V lost 3 bases and J 4 bases, leaving 10 bases between the germline ends. CDR3 size: 13 residues. Per the germline V gene, CDR1 is MGHDK and CDR2 is SYGVNS. As DNA, the CDR3 is TGTGCCAGCAGTGAGCCGGGACCATACGAGCAGTACTTC. Translation gives CASSEPGPYEQYF.

The chain recombines TRBV7-9 with TRBJ1-1, with TRBD1 as a possible D gene (6 bases). CDR1 is SEHNR and CDR2 is FQNEAQ in the germline V gene (reference sequence). The CDR3 contains 11 residues. The V and J ends lost 3 bases and 8 bases respectively, with 7 bases between them. The CDR3, as DNA: TGTGCCAGCAGCTTTACAGGGGAAGCTTTCTTT. It translates to CASSFTGEAFF. Looking up the rest from reference TRBV7-9 and TRBJ1-1 gives the full variable domain: DTGVSQNPRHKITKRGQNVTFRCDPISEHNRLYWYRQTLGQGPEFLTYFQNEAQLEKSRLLSDRFSAERPKGSFSTLEIQRTEQGDSAMYLCASSFTGEAFFGQGTRLTVV.

The chain uses TRBV9 and TRBJ1-1; a possible D gene is TRBD1 (5 bases). Germline V CDR1 and CDR2: SGDLS, YYNGEE. Trimming left V 4 bases short and J 0 bases short, with 16 bases between. The CDR3 runs to 16 residues. Here the CDR3 reads CASSPLGWGMNTEAFF. CDR3 in DNA: TGTGCCAGCAGCCCCCTAGGTTGGGGGATGAACACTGAAGCTTTCTTT.

This chain links TRBV5-4 with TRBJ1-1, with a tentative D call TRBD1 (6 bases). Trimming shortened V by 2 bases and J by 0 bases, and 11 bases separated the two germline ends. The CDR3 consists of 15 residues. Per germline, CDR1 SGHNT and CDR2 YYREEE (reference sequence). CDR3 sequence: CASSFQGYMNTEAFF. The CDR3 DNA reads TGTGCCAGCAGCTTCCAGGGGTACATGAACACTGAAGCTTTCTTT. The whole variable domain, remainder taken from reference TRBV5-4 and TRBJ1-1, is ETGVTQSPTHLIKTRGQQVTLRCSSQSGHNTVSWYQQALGQGPQFIFQYYREEENGRGNFPPRFSGLQFPNYSSELNVNALELDDSALYLCASSFQGYMNTEAFFGQGTRLTVV.

Regarding this clone: Other DNA sequences from this sample encode an identical CDR3 as well. The gene calls are TRBV7-9 and TRBJ2-7, with D tentatively TRBD1 or TRBD2 (6 bases each). CDR3 length equals 13 residues. Germline V gene lookup returns CDR1 SEHNR and CDR2 FQNEAQ (reference sequence). Between the trimmed V and J ends, which lost 6 bases and 0 bases, there was a span of 9 bases. The CDR3 bases are TGTGCCAGCAGTTGGGGGGCCTCCTACGAGCAGTACTTC. Residues: CASSWGASYEQYF.

The CDR3 DNA reads TGCGCCAGCAGCCAAGATGGAAGCATGAACACTGAAGCTTTCTTT. Translation: CASSQDGSMNTEAFF. The V and J genes are TRBV4-1 and TRBJ1-1; D gene ambiguous. Trimming pared 0 bases from V and 0 bases from J, leaving 8 bases between. CDR3 length equals 15 residues. CDR1 is MGHRA and CDR2 is YSYEKL in the germline V gene.

J is TRBJ2-3 and V is TRBV7-2; D ambiguous. Germline lookup yields CDR1 SGHTA and CDR2 FQGNSA. Trimming took 5 bases from V and 0 from J, leaving 12 bases between them. The CDR3 length is 15 residues. This chain's CDR3 is CASSTTYTSTDTQYF. The DNA of the CDR3 is TGTGCCAGCAGCACTACGTATACTAGCACAGATACGCAGTATTTT.

The chain recombines TRBV4-1 with TRBJ1-1, with D tentatively TRBD1 (6 bases). Germline V CDR1 and CDR2: MGHRA, YSYEKL. The CDR3 runs to 18 residues. V gave up 0 bases and J gave up 1 base, with 18 bases separating them. CDR3 region: CASSQDGQGSFGNTEAFF. The CDR3 region has the DNA TGCGCCAGCAGCCAAGATGGGCAGGGGTCTTTCGGGAACACTGAAGCTTTCTTT.

Of note for this clone: A much larger clone is a single base away; this may be a read error. This chain uses TRBV25-1 with TRBJ2-5, with D unclear. V was trimmed by 5 bases and J by 5 bases, leaving 6 bases between them. The CDR3 contains 11 residues. The germline gives CDR1 MGHDK, CDR2 SYGVNS. The CDR3 sequence: CASSLEETQYF. The DNA for the CDR3 is TGTGCCAGCAGTTTGGAGGAGACCCAGTACTTC.

Remarks on this clone: Other DNA sequences from this sample encode an identical CDR3 as well. The V call is TRBV4-1, the J call TRBJ2-7, with a tentative D call TRBD2 (6 bases). The CDR3 has 14 residues. The V gene's germline CDR1 is MGHRA and CDR2 YSYEKL. Trimming cost V 1 base and J 1 base, with 8 bases left between them. CDR3 loop: CASSQALASYEQYF. The CDR3 DNA sequence: TGCGCCAGCAGCCAAGCACTAGCATCCTACGAGCAGTACTTC.

As regards this clone: Other DNA sequences in the same sample also yield this CDR3. This chain joins TRBV28 and TRBJ2-2; TRBD1 might be the D (6 bases). The CDR3 runs 14 residues. With 6 bases removed from V and 3 bases from J, the gap between germline ends came to 11 bases. Germline V gene sequence: CDR1 MDHEN, CDR2 SYDVKM. This chain's CDR3 is CASRKTGDTGELFF. The CDR3 bases are TGTGCCAGCAGAAAGACAGGTGACACCGGGGAGCTGTTTTTT. The whole variable domain, filled in from reference TRBV28 and TRBJ2-2, reads DVKVTQSSRYLVKRTGEKVFLECVQDMDHENMFWYRQDPGLGLRLIYFSYDVKMKEKGDIPEGYSVSREKKERFSLILESASTNQTSMYLCASRKTGDTGELFFGEGSRLTVL.

This chain uses TRBV2 with TRBJ2-3, with 8 nucleotides matching TRBD2. The CDR3 totals 16 residues. Germline V CDR1 and CDR2: SNHLY, FYNNEI. V was clipped by 6 bases and J by 0 bases; unmatched bases: 8. The CDR3 DNA is TGTGCCAGCAGGGCCCGGGGGGGTTCTAGCACAGATACGCAGTATTTT. Translated, it gives CASRARGGSSTDTQYF.

Details on this clone: Other DNA sequences within the sample encode an identical CDR3. The rearrangement joins TRBV27 to TRBJ1-2; D is uncertain. This CDR3 contains 14 residues. CDR1 and CDR2 from the germline V gene are MNHEY and SMNVEV (reference sequence). Trimming cost V 2 bases and J 4 bases, with 11 bases left between them. CDR3 amino acids: CASSLSGRGYGYTF. As DNA, the CDR3 is TGTGCCAGCAGTTTAAGCGGTCGCGGCTATGGCTACACCTTC.

The V call is TRBV7-6, the J call TRBJ1-6; weak D call: TRBD1 (5 bases). The CDR3 loop spans 16 amino acids. CDR1 is SGHVS and CDR2 is FNYEAQ in the germline V gene. V lost 5 bases and J 0 bases, leaving 11 bases between the germline ends. The CDR3: CASSLRGDSYNSPLHF. The CDR3 region has the DNA TGTGCCAGCAGCCTCCGGGGGGACTCCTATAATTCACCCCTCCACTTT.

V is TRBV7-9 and J is TRBJ2-3; the match to TRBD2 covers 7 bases. From germline, CDR1 is SEHNR and CDR2 FQNEAQ (reference sequence). The CDR3 extends over 15 amino acids. The ends lost 5 bases at V and 4 bases at J; junction bases unmatched: 9. CDR3 amino acids: CASSPRLADSDTQYF. CDR3 nucleotides: TGTGCCAGCAGCCCTAGGCTAGCGGATTCAGATACGCAGTATTTT.

This chain connects TRBV7-9 to TRBJ2-2; 8 bases agree with TRBD1. Germline loops: CDR1 SEHNR, CDR2 FQNEAQ (reference sequence). The CDR3 has 14 residues. The V gene end was trimmed by 6 bases and the J gene end by 5 bases; junction bases not matched to a gene: 5. The CDR3 nucleotides read TGTGCCAGCAGACCCCGGACAGGGACCGGGGAGCTGTTTTTT. This codes for CASRPRTGTGELFF. Full variable domain (remainder filled in from reference TRBV7-9 and TRBJ2-2): DTGVSQNPRHKITKRGQNVTFRCDPISEHNRLYWYRQTLGQGPEFLTYFQNEAQLEKSRLLSDRFSAERPKGSFSTLEIQRTEQGDSAMYLCASRPRTGTGELFFGEGSRLTVL.

V usage is TRBV7-6 and J usage is TRBJ2-7; 9 bases map to TRBD1. Per the germline V gene, CDR1 is SGHVS and CDR2 is FNYEAQ. Germline trimming cut 5 bases from V and 3 bases from J; bases unmatched to any gene: 8. The CDR3 is 15 residues long. The CDR3 DNA sequence: TGTGCCAGCAGCCCACGGACAGGGGAATTCTACGAGCAGTACTTC. It codes for CASSPRTGEFYEQYF.

The chain uses TRBV6-1 and TRBJ1-4; possible D gene TRBD1, 6 bases. Germline CDR1 and CDR2: MNHNS and SASEGT. Trimming cost V 9 bases and J 5 bases, with 19 bases left between them. This CDR3 is 15 amino acids long. CDR3 loop: CASAVTGAENEKLFF. For the CDR3, the DNA is TGTGCCAGTGCCGTCACGGGGGCCGAGAATGAAAAACTGTTTTTT.

A remark on this clone: Other DNA sequences in this specimen translate into the identical CDR3. The chain uses TRBV7-9 and TRBJ1-1; D not certain. V shed 0 bases and J shed 2 bases, with 7 bases lying between them. From germline, CDR1 is SEHNR and CDR2 FQNEAQ (reference sequence). The CDR3 contains 14 residues. CDR3 region: CASSLAPSNTEAFF. The DNA of the CDR3 is TGTGCCAGCAGCTTAGCCCCATCTAACACTGAAGCTTTCTTT.